This T cell receptor beta chain came from a study of regulatory T cells in long-lasting Graves disease. Building of the TCR beta libraries involved iRepertoire HTBI primers and Arm-PCR of CDR3 regions. TCRdb re-derived calls from the multiplex PCR reads in MiXCR, one entry per CDR3 protein. The profile shows over 650,000 distinct CDR3 sequences, around 30% of them singletons. The CDR3 is made up of 15 amino acids. Germline V gene sequence: CDR1 MNHEY, CDR2 SMNVEV (reference sequence). Trimming shortened V by 5 bases and J by 8 bases, and 21 bases separated the two germline ends. This clonotype was counted only a few times. Noted time point: persistent/refractory GD, antithyroid drugs over 5 years with positive TRAb. Following extraction of RNA from PBMCs, that RNA was used to make the TCR library. All patients originated from an endocrinology department located in Xi'an, China.

V is TRBV27 and J is TRBJ1-2, with D perhaps TRBD1 (5 bases). The source is a female donor with Graves disease. Sample: peripheral blood mononuclear cells (PBMCs), taken when the disease was refractory, from a patient treated with antithyroid drugs. CDR3 loop: CASSPGTQPSGGYTF. CDR3 sequence (DNA): TGTGCCAGCAGTCCTGGGACCCAACCTTCAGGCGGCTACACCTTC.